This T cell receptor (beta chain) comes out of a study of CD8+ T cells in alopecia areata. Sequencing relied on a cDNA template that was reverse transcribed from extracted RNA. The repertoire was sequenced with immunoSEQ multiplex PCR; TCRdb's copy has only in-frame clones and lacks some. The sample contains 150,000 to 200,000 clones, more than 55% of which appear only once. This CDR3 contains 14 residues. CDR1 and CDR2 (germline): MRHNA, SNTAGT. Trimming pared 4 bases from V and 11 bases from J, leaving 18 bases between. Stated treatment: oral pan-JAK inhibitor, 5-10 mg twice daily. This TCR derives from a human donor with alopecia areata. The sequences come from CD4+ T cells sorted from blood, collected at approximately week 49, from a patient treated with tofacitinib. The chain recombines TRBV6-4 with TRBJ2-1; the D gene could be TRBD1 or TRBD2 (5 bases each). The CDR3 loop reads CASSVSYGDRQQFF. The CDR3 DNA is TGTGCCAGCAGTGTCTCCTATGGGGACCGCCAGCAGTTCTTC.